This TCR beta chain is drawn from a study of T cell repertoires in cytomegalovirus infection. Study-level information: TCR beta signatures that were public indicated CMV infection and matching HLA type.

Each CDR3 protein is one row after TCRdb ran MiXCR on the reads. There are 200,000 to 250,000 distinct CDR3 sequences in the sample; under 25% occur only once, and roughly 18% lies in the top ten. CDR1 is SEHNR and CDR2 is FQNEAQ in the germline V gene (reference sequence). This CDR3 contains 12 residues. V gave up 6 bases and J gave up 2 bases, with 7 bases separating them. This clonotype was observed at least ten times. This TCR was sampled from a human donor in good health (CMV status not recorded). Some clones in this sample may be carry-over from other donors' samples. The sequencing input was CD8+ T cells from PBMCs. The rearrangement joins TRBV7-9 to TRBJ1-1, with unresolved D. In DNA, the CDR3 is TGTGCCAGCAGGCGCCTCAACACTGAAGCTTTCTTT. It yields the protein CASRRLNTEAFF.